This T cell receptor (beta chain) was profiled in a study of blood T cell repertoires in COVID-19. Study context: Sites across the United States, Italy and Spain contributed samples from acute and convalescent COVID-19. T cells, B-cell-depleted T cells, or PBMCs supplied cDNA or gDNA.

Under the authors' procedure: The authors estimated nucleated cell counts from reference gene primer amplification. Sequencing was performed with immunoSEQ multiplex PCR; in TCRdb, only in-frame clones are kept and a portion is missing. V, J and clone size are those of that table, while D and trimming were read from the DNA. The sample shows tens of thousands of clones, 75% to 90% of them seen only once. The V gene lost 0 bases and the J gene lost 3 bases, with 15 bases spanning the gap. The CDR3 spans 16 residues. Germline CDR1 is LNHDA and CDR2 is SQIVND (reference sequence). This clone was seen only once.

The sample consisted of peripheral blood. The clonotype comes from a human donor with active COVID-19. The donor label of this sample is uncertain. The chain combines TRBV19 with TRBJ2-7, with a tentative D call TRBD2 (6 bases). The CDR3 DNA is TGTGCCAGTAGTATAGATCACCGCGGGACCATCTACGAGCAGTACTTC. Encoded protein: CASSIDHRGTIYEQYF.